This entry features one T cell receptor (beta chain) sequence. What it binds is not known. These data come from a study of T cell responses to AZD1222 COVID-19 vaccine. At the level of the study: Second-dose schedules of about 4 or about 12 weeks were combined.

Study-level results: Spike was spanned by vaccine-associated CD4 TCRs, which were dominant at 160-218 and 743-854. There were repertoire samples only from the period after the peak T cell response.

Method: immunoSEQ multiplex PCR; TCRdb's copy keeps in-frame clones and lacks some. The sample records around 140,000 clones, more than 85% being singletons. The CDR3 loop spans 13 amino acids. CDR1 LNHDA and CDR2 SQIVND come from the germline V gene (reference sequence). Trimming removed 4 bases from V and 5 bases from J, with 11 bases in between. This TCR was recovered from an adult in good health. The sequencing used peripheral blood, collected on day 0 of AZD1222 vaccination. V is TRBV19 and J is TRBJ1-2, with D hard to call. The CDR3 sequence: CASSTIDDYGYTF. The CDR3 bases are TGTGCCAGTAGTACTATAGATGATTATGGCTACACCTTC.